This T cell receptor beta chain was sequenced in a study of shared clonotypes between healthy human individuals. Across the whole study: The study used three CD4 naive, three CD4 memory, two CD8 naive and one CD8 memory plate per donor. Study-wide results and caveats: Sequencing depth was expected to influence donor clonotype sharing. Naive subsets typically showed greater estimated richness than memory subsets.

The CDR3 length is 15 residues. With 1 base clipped from V and 0 bases from J, the junction kept 2 bases outside the gene matches. Looked up from germline, CDR1 is SGHAT and CDR2 is FQDESV (reference sequence). Memory CD4+ cells were the fraction left after CD45RA+ naive selection. Worth noting for this clone: The antigen remains unidentified.

This table comes from immunoSEQ multiplex PCR, and its TCRdb copy is limited to in-frame clones, with some not included. The profile shows 1.4 million or so clones, just under 99% of them singletons. This chain joins TRBV11-1 and TRBJ2-5, with TRBD1 identical over 7 bases. The TCR comes from a man younger than 45 in good health. Material: naive CD4+ T cells sorted from blood. Subset in this sample: CD45RA+ positively selected. The DNA for the CDR3 is TGTGCCAGCAGCTTAGGAGACAGGGACCAAGAGACCCAGTACTTC. It encodes CASSLGDRDQETQYF.